Below, 30 T cell receptor beta chains from the same sample are listed, as sequenced in a study of tumor-infiltrating lymphocytes in primary liver carcinoma (TCRdb year 2017). The run used an Illumina HiSeq 2500. TCRbeta-specific cDNA was reverse-transcribed from 500 ng total RNA using a constant-region primer and ProtoScript II reverse transcriptase. The TCRbeta libraries were prepared through three rounds of nested multiplex PCR following a slightly modified ARM-PCR procedure. Each of the first two PCR rounds ran for around 10 cycles using multiplex TRBV1-TRBV30 forward primers together with a Cbeta reverse primer. The public reads were reanalyzed by TCRdb: fastp trimming at Q25, MiXCR alignment, in-frame beta chains only. Rows with a matching CDR3 protein are joined into one entry that keeps the most common DNA and genes. Present in this sample are more than 150,000 distinct CDR3 sequences, 50% to 75% of which were seen just once. About 70% of the sample is taken by the ten largest.

Blood RNA was extracted from unsorted whole blood using TRIzol reagent, and germline DNA was obtained with the DNeasy Blood & Tissue kit. Sequencing was done on a sample of peripheral blood. Every receptor here comes from a middle-aged man with primary liver carcinoma and hepatitis B virus infection.

Only a few counts were recorded for this clonotype. A clone one base away is much larger, so this may be a read error. The final CDR3 position lacks the conserved phenylalanine or tryptophan, pointing to a likely read error. The gene calls are TRBV11-2 and TRBJ2-2; unclear D gene. The CDR3 length is 14 residues. Germline V lookup: CDR1 SGHAT, CDR2 FQNNGV. Trimming took off 1 base at V and 6 bases at J, with 9 bases between the two ends. CDR3 coding DNA: TGTGCCAGCAGCTTAGTCCAGGCGGCCGGGGAGCTGTTTATT. Translated, it gives CASSLVQAAGELFI.

This clonotype was counted a single time. This may stem from a read error, because a much larger clone lies one nucleotide away. The chain uses TRBV6-6 and TRBJ2-7, with 7 bases matching TRBD1. Germline CDR1 reads MNHNY; CDR2 reads SVGAGI (reference sequence). CDR3 length: 14 residues. Trimming at V came to 4 bases and at J to 2 bases, leaving 5 bases not matched to a gene. The CDR3 sequence: CASSSPQGPYEQYF. The CDR3, as DNA: TGTGCCAGCAGTTCCCCACAGGGGCCCTACGAGCAGTACTTC.

CDR3 DNA: TGCGCCAGCAGCCAACTCCCAGTAGCCAAAAACATTCAGTACTTC. This translates into CASSQLPVAKNIQYF. This chain connects TRBV4-1 to TRBJ2-4; D is unclear. Germline CDR1 and CDR2: MGHRA and YSYEKL. The CDR3 has 15 amino acids. V gave up 2 bases and J gave up 0 bases, with 8 bases separating them.

Concerning this clonotype itself: One base away lies a much larger clone, so this may be a sequencing read error. In this CDR3 the conserved last residue, phenylalanine or tryptophan, is missing, so a read error is likely. The chain links TRBV6-5 to TRBJ2-1, with 9 bases that match TRBD2. The CDR3 contains 14 residues. CDR1 and CDR2 (germline): MNHEY, SVGAGI. Unmatched junction bases numbered 2, after V lost 5 bases and J lost 3 bases. DNA for the CDR3: TGTGCCAGCAGTAGGCGGGAGGGCTACAATGAGCAGTTCTTA. Translation: CASSRREGYNEQFL.

This clonotype was picked up many times. This chain joins TRBV11-2 and TRBJ2-3; weak D call: TRBD2 (5 bases). Between the trimmed V and J ends, which lost 0 bases and 0 bases, there was a span of 13 bases. Germline V gene lookup returns CDR1 SGHAT and CDR2 FQNNGV. The CDR3 is 17 amino acids. DNA for the CDR3: TGTGCCAGCAGCTTAGATTTTGGAGGCCCTAGCACAGATACGCAGTATTTT. It specifies CASSLDFGGPSTDTQYF.

Points on this clonotype: The junction and the germline gene differ at one end; a read error may be behind it. DNA for the CDR3: TGTGTCAGCAGTTACTCGATAGCGGGGTCCTCTGGGGCCAACGTCCTGACTTTC. This codes for CVSSYSIAGSSGANVLTF. V and J are TRBV6-5 and TRBJ2-6; 8 bases line up with TRBD2. The CDR3 is 18 residues long. Germline V gene sequence: CDR1 MNHEY, CDR2 SVGAGI.

V gene TRBV5-6 combines with J gene TRBJ2-7, with D unclear. The V end lost 6 bases, the J end lost 12 bases, and 22 bases lay between the germline ends. Germline V lookup: CDR1 SGHDT, CDR2 YYEEEE. This CDR3 is 13 amino acids long. CDR3: CASTSTAQLHSYF. In nucleotides, the CDR3 is TGTGCCAGCACCTCGACCGCACAGCTTCACTCGTACTTC.

Concerning this clonotype: The junction shows a germline mismatch at one end, possibly a read error. The chain has TRBV7-9 and TRBJ2-1, with 7 nucleotides matching TRBD2. This CDR3 spans 17 amino acids. CDR1 SEHNR and CDR2 FQNEAQ come from the germline V gene (reference sequence). The CDR3 reads CVSSLALGGSSYNEQFF. The CDR3 DNA reads as TGTGTCAGCAGCTTAGCGCTGGGCGGGAGCTCCTACAATGAGCAGTTCTTC.

About this clonotype itself: A single base separates this from a much larger clone, so it may be a read error. The chain has TRBV11-3 and TRBJ2-2; D is ambiguous. Germline V gives CDR1 SGHNT, CDR2 YENEEA. V lost 5 bases to trimming and J lost 9 bases, with 13 bases between them. The CDR3 consists of 13 residues. The DNA of the CDR3 is TGTGCCAGCAGCGGCCAGCTAGGCAGGGAGCTGTTTTTT. Amino acid sequence: CASSGQLGRELFF.

As for this clonotype: A much larger clone lies one base from this, so it may be a read error. In DNA form, the CDR3 reads TGCAGGGCCCACTTGGATGAGCAGTTCTTC. Translated: CRAHLDEQFF. The V call is TRBV29-1, the J call TRBJ2-1; D gene unclear. This CDR3 contains 10 residues. Germline CDR1 reads SQVTM; CDR2 reads ANQGSEA.

In this sample, this clonotype turned up many times. V and J are TRBV11-2 and TRBJ2-1; a possible D gene is TRBD2 (6 bases). Germline loops: CDR1 SGHAT, CDR2 FQNNGV. The CDR3 has 17 amino acids. The V gene lost 3 bases and the J gene lost 0 bases, with 15 bases spanning the gap. CDR3 sequence (DNA): TGTGCCAGCAGCTTTTCCCTAGCGTCCGACTCCTACAATGAGCAGTTCTTC. Its protein is CASSFSLASDSYNEQFF. Full variable domain (remainder filled in from reference TRBV11-2 and TRBJ2-1): EAGVAQSPRYKIIEKRQSVAFWCNPISGHATLYWYQQILGQGPKLLIQFQNNGVVDDSQLPKDRFSAERLKGVDSTLKIQPAKLEDSAVYLCASSFSLASDSYNEQFFGPGTRLTVL.

The chain uses TRBV29-1 and TRBJ2-7, with 9 bases identical to TRBD2. The J segment lost 3 bases and the V segment lost 6 bases, leaving 6 bases of the junction unmatched. The germline gives CDR1 SQVTM, CDR2 ANQGSEA. This CDR3 region has 13 residues. The CDR3: CSVGLAFGYEQYF. DNA for the CDR3: TGCAGCGTGGGACTAGCCTTTGGCTACGAGCAGTACTTC.

This clonotype was recorded many times. This chain uses TRBV11-2 with TRBJ2-1, with TRBD2 matching 12 bases. The V gene's germline CDR1 is SGHAT and CDR2 FQNNGV. This CDR3 has 15 amino acids. Germline trimming cut 5 bases from V and 5 bases from J; bases unmatched to any gene: 4. CDR3 bases: TGTGCCAGCAGCCCCACTAGCGGGAGGCACAATGAGCAGTTCTTC. Translating it yields CASSPTSGRHNEQFF.

On this clonotype: No conserved phenylalanine or tryptophan is present at the end of the CDR3, so a read error is the likely explanation. The CDR3 reads CTSSPGGGEQFS. DNA of the CDR3: TGTACCAGCAGTCCAGGGGGGGGTGAGCAGTTCTCC. V gene TRBV12-3 or TRBV12-4 combines with J gene TRBJ2-1; either TRBD1 or TRBD2 may fit D (7 bases each). The CDR3 has 12 amino acids.

This rearrangement joins TRBV6-9 to TRBJ2-3, with TRBD2 matching 11 bases. This CDR3 comprises 14 residues. The V segment lost 11 bases and the J segment 6 bases; nucleotides outside the gene matches: 10. Germline values: CDR1 MNHGY, CDR2 SVAAGI. This CDR3 is CAGIAGGLSDTQYF. CDR3 nucleotide sequence: TGTGCCGGAATAGCGGGAGGGCTGTCGGATACGCAGTATTTT.

The rearrangement uses TRBV28 and TRBJ1-6; the match to TRBD1 covers 8 bases. Trimming took 8 bases from V and 7 from J; bases not matched to a gene: 1. The CDR3 contains 12 residues. Germline assignment: CDR1 MDHEN and CDR2 SYDVKM. The CDR3 region has the DNA TGTGCCAGCCGGACAGGGAATTCACCCCTCCACTTT. Translated, it gives CASRTGNSPLHF.

This chain uses TRBV11-1 with TRBJ2-3; 13 bases are shared with TRBD2. The CDR3 has 17 amino acids. The germline V gene encodes CDR1 SGHAT and CDR2 FQDESV (reference sequence). V shed 2 bases and J 7 bases; nucleotides not matched to a gene: 9. The CDR3 sequence: CASSLQGLAGRWNTQYF. The CDR3 coding sequence is TGTGCCAGCAGCTTACAGGGACTAGCGGGAAGGTGGAATACGCAGTATTTT.

Turning to this clonotype: A much larger clone sits a single nucleotide away, making a read error possible. The CDR3 DNA reads as TGTGCCGGCAGCTTGTACCATAACACTGAAGCTTTCTTT. Its translation is CAGSLYHNTEAFF. The genes are TRBV5-6 and TRBJ1-1; D call uncertain. The CDR3 is 13 amino acids. From germline, CDR1 is SGHDT and CDR2 YYEEEE. Full variable domain (rest looked up from reference TRBV5-6 and TRBJ1-1): DAGVTQSPTHLIKTRGQQVTLRCSPKSGHDTVSWYQQALGQGPQFIFQYYEEEERQRGNFPDRFSGHQFPNYSSELNVNALLLGDSALYLCAGSLYHNTEAFFGQGTRLTVV.

This chain connects TRBV30 to TRBJ1-2, with D unclear. Trimming took off 1 base at V and 1 base at J, with 13 bases between the two ends. The CDR3 has 15 amino acids. The V gene's germline CDR1 is GTSNPN and CDR2 SVGIG (reference sequence). The CDR3 DNA reads TGTGCCTGGAGTGGGGCAGGAGGAAATAACTATGGCTACACCTTC. Translated, it gives CAWSGAGGNNYGYTF.

As to this clonotype: A much larger clone lies a single base off, so this may be a read error. The CDR3 here is CANSLGLAGSLGETQYF. The CDR3 DNA follows: TGTGCCAACAGCTTAGGCCTAGCGGGAAGTTTAGGAGAGACCCAGTACTTC. The V and J genes are TRBV11-2 and TRBJ2-5; 9 nucleotides align to TRBD2. Germline CDR1 reads SGHAT; CDR2 reads FQNNGV. The CDR3 consists of 17 residues.

V usage is TRBV11-2 and J usage is TRBJ2-1, with 8 bases fitting TRBD2. The CDR3 covers 17 residues. Germline values: CDR1 SGHAT, CDR2 FQNNGV. The junction had 17 bases not matched to a gene; V was cut back by 6 bases and J by 7 bases. CDR3 coding DNA: TGTGCCAGCAGTTTATTTCCTCGCGGGAGGACTGGGAATGAGCAGTTCTTC. It specifies CASSLFPRGRTGNEQFF.

This clonotype appeared many times. The rearrangement links TRBV29-1 to TRBJ1-1; TRBD1 is a possible D gene (5 bases). Trimming took off 3 bases at V and 5 bases at J, with 31 bases between the two ends. CDR1 is SQVTM, CDR2 ANQGSEA, per germline. The CDR3 has 19 amino acids. DNA of the CDR3: TGCAGCGTTGAGGGGGGGTCCTACTCAGACGGGCGAAGAAGAACTGAAGCTTTCTTT. This encodes CSVEGGSYSDGRRRTEAFF.

The V gene is TRBV6-6, the J gene TRBJ1-1; 7 bases map to TRBD1. The germline gives CDR1 MNHNY, CDR2 SVGAGI (reference sequence). The junction had 20 bases not matched to a gene; V was cut back by 9 bases and J by 4 bases. CDR3 length: 17 amino acids. CDR3 protein: CARSHGDRDLLTTEAFF. The DNA for the CDR3 is TGTGCCAGGAGTCATGGAGACAGGGATCTTCTGACCACTGAAGCTTTCTTT.

As concerns this clonotype: The CDR3 ends on some other residue instead of the conserved phenylalanine or tryptophan, so this is likely a read error. This chain links TRBV11-2 with TRBJ1-1, with 7 bases fitting TRBD1. The CDR3 extends over 14 amino acids. Germline V gene lookup returns CDR1 SGHAT and CDR2 FQNNGV. CDR3 loop: CASRRDSLNTEAFY. DNA for the CDR3: TGTGCAAGCAGGCGGGACAGCCTGAACACTGAAGCTTTCTAT.

With respect to this clonotype: Because the CDR3 is missing its conserved closing phenylalanine or tryptophan, this is likely a read error. This chain joins TRBV11-2 and TRBJ2-1, with 11 bases fitting TRBD2. From germline, CDR1 is SGHAT and CDR2 FQNNGV. CDR3 length equals 16 residues. CDR3: CASSLGLAGLYNVQFS. The CDR3 DNA sequence: TGTGCCAGCAGCCTCGGACTAGCGGGTCTCTACAATGTGCAGTTCTCC.

The chain carries TRBV6-5 and TRBJ2-7; 11 positions match TRBD1. This CDR3 is built from 13 residues. V gave up 8 bases and J gave up 6 bases; unmatched junction bases: 6. Germline CDR1 MNHEY, CDR2 SVGAGI. As DNA, the CDR3 is TGTGCCAGCCGGACAGGGGGCTCGGGCGAGCAGTACTTC. It translates to CASRTGGSGEQYF.

As concerns this clonotype: A much larger clone sits a single nucleotide away, making a read error possible. The chain carries TRBV6-5 and TRBJ2-1; 9 bases align to TRBD2. The CDR3 covers 17 residues. From germline, CDR1 is MNHEY and CDR2 SVGAGI. CDR3 residues: CASGYSSSGTSYNEQFF. Here the CDR3 DNA reads TGTGCCAGCGGTTACTCATCTAGCGGGACCTCCTACAATGAGCAGTTCTTC.

This clonotype was counted a single time. The chain recombines TRBV5-1 with TRBJ2-3; D is unresolved. Germline assignment: CDR1 SGHRS and CDR2 YFSETQ. This CDR3 region has 12 residues. Trimming pared 5 bases from V and 6 bases from J, leaving 10 bases between. The CDR3 DNA reads TGCGCCAGCAGTTTGTCGGCCGATACGCAGTATTTT. It codes for CASSLSADTQYF.

The chain recombines TRBV6-5 with TRBJ1-6, with 9 bases matching TRBD1. The V segment lost 6 bases and the J segment 10 bases; nucleotides outside the gene matches: 4. The germline V gene encodes CDR1 MNHEY and CDR2 SVGAGI. The CDR3 runs to 13 residues. The CDR3 loop is CASRRTGESPLHF. The CDR3 DNA reads TGTGCCAGCAGAAGGACAGGGGAATCACCCCTCCACTTT.

The chain is built from TRBV5-1 and TRBJ1-4, with TRBD1 matching over 7 bases. V was pared by 0 bases and J by 2 bases, with 4 bases of the junction left unmatched. CDR3 length: 16 residues. Germline V lookup: CDR1 SGHRS, CDR2 YFSETQ. The CDR3 loop is CASSLVTGATNEKLFF. CDR3 bases: TGCGCCAGCAGCTTGGTTACAGGGGCGACTAATGAAAAACTGTTTTTT. Filled out from reference TRBV5-1 and TRBJ1-4, the complete variable domain reads KAGVTQTPRYLIKTRGQQVTLSCSPISGHRSVSWYQQTPGQGLQFLFEYFSETQRNKGNFPGRFSGRQFSNSRSEMNVSTLELGDSALYLCASSLVTGATNEKLFFGSGTQLSVL.